The present TCR beta chain was sequenced within a study of T cell responses to AZD1222 COVID-19 vaccine. TCRdb keeps only in-frame clones here, not all; method: immunoSEQ multiplex PCR. The repertoire holds approximately 70,000 clones, with about nine tenths as singletons. J gave up 3 bases and V 1 base, and 9 bases lay outside the gene matches. The CDR3 consists of 18 residues. Germline V gene data show CDR1 as LGHNA and CDR2 as YNFKEQ. Here the sequenced sample was peripheral blood, taken on day 0 of AZD1222 vaccination. This TCR came from an adult in good health. The rearrangement links TRBV4-2 to TRBJ2-2, with 9 bases aligning to TRBD2. The CDR3 reads CASSQAGGRAMYTGELFF. DNA of the CDR3: TGTGCCAGCAGCCAAGCTGGCGGGAGGGCCATGTACACCGGGGAGCTGTTTTTT.